The 4 T cell receptor beta chains listed next were all sequenced from one sample in a study of CXCR3-negative and CXCR3-positive naive CD8 T cells. The authors made the TRB cDNA libraries by 5' RACE using UMI labels. TCRdb re-called the 5' RACE reads and catalogs CDR3 proteins one per entry, DNA excluded. Its table lists about 120,000 distinct CDR3 sequences. Sequenced material: naive CXCR3- CD8+ T cells from blood. Subset reported: CD45RO-CCR7+CD27+CD95- naive CD8+ T cells lacking CXCR3 (TNR3-). All receptors derive from a human donor in good health. Some clones in this sample may be carry-over from other donors' samples.

V and J are TRBV6-5 and TRBJ2-2; there is no DNA to check the TCRdb D call of TRBD1. The CDR3 sequence is 16 residues long. Germline CDR1 MNHEY, CDR2 SVGAGI. The CDR3 sequence: CASSLGPLFATGELFF.

This chain connects TRBV7-9 to TRBJ2-1; TCRdb selects TRBD2, and the lack of DNA leaves this call unchecked. The CDR3 runs 13 residues. From germline, CDR1 is SEHNR and CDR2 FQNEAQ (reference sequence). The CDR3 reads CASSFMEVHEQFF.

This rearrangement joins TRBV12-3 or TRBV12-4 to TRBJ2-5; the D call of TRBD2 rests on TCRdb alone, since no DNA is present to check it. This CDR3 comprises 16 residues. The CDR3 region is CASSFGIAGSQETQYF.

V is TRBV9 and J is TRBJ2-1; TCRdb selects TRBD1, and the lack of DNA leaves this call unchecked. Germline V gene sequence: CDR1 SGDLS, CDR2 YYNGEE. This CDR3 is 18 amino acids long. CDR3 sequence: CASSVGPVGQGWYNEQFF.